The clone carrying this T cell receptor beta chain appeared a single time. The CDR3 is 15 amino acids. Germline V CDR1 and CDR2: SGHDT, YYEEEE. The V end was cut by 0 bases, the J end by 5 bases, with 13 bases between. Original methodology: Amplified reference gene primers provided the basis for estimating nucleated cell counts. This table comes from immunoSEQ multiplex PCR, and its TCRdb copy is limited to in-frame clones, with some not included. V, J and clone size derive from that table, while D and trimming were established from the DNA sequence. This sample has 68,000 or so clones; 60% to 85% occur once, and the top ten carry roughly 21%. This record comes from a study of blood T cell repertoires in COVID-19.

This sequence joins TRBV5-6 and TRBJ2-3; D is uncertain. The receptor comes from a human donor in a cohort sampled during active COVID-19. Sample: peripheral blood. CDR3 DNA: TGTGCCAGCAGCTTGGGGGCTCGCCCGATAGATACGCAGTATTTT. This sequence encodes CASSLGARPIDTQYF.